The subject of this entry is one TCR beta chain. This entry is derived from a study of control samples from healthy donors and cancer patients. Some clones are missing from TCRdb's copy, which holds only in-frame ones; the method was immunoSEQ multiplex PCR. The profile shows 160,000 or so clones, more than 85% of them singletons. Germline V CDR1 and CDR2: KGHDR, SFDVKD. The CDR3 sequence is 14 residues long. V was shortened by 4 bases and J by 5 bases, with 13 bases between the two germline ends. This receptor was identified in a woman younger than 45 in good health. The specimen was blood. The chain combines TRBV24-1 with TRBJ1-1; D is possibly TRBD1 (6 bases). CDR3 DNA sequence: TGTGCCACCAGTGACCCGGGGGCAGGGACTGAAGCTTTCTTT. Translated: CATSDPGAGTEAFF.